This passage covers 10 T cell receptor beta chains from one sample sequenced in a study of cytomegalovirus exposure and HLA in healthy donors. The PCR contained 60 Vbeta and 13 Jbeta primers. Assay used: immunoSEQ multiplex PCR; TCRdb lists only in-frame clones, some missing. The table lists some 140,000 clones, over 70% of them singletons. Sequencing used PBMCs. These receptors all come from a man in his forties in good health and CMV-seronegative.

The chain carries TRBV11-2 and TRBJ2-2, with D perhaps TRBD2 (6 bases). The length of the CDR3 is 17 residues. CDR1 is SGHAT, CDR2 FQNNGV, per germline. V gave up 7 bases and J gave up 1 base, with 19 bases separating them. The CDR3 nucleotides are TGTGCCAGCACCTCTCGCTACCGGGAGAGGAACACCGGGGAGCTGTTTTTT. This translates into CASTSRYRERNTGELFF. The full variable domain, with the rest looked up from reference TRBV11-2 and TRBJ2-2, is EAGVAQSPRYKIIEKRQSVAFWCNPISGHATLYWYQQILGQGPKLLIQFQNNGVVDDSQLPKDRFSAERLKGVDSTLKIQPAKLEDSAVYLCASTSRYRERNTGELFFGEGSRLTVL.

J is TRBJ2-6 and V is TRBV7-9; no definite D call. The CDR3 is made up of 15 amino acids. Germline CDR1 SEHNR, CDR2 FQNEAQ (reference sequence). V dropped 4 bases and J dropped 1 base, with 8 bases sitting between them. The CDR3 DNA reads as TGTGCCAGCAGCTCCGCTGAGTCTGGGGCCAACGTCCTGACTTTC. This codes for CASSSAESGANVLTF. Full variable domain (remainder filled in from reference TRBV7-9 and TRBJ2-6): DTGVSQNPRHKITKRGQNVTFRCDPISEHNRLYWYRQTLGQGPEFLTYFQNEAQLEKSRLLSDRFSAERPKGSFSTLEIQRTEQGDSAMYLCASSSAESGANVLTFGAGSRLTVL.

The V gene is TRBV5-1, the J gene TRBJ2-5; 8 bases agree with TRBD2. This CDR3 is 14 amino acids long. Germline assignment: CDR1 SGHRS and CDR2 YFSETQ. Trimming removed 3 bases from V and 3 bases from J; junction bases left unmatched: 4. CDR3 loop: CASSYNSGEETQYF. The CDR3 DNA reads TGCGCCAGCAGCTATAATAGCGGGGAAGAGACCCAGTACTTC.

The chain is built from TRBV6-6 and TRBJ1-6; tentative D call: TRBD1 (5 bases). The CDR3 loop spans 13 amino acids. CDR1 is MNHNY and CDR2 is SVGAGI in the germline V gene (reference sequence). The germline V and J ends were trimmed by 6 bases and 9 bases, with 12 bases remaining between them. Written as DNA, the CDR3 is TGTGCCAGCAGCCCCCCCGGGGGTTCACCCCTCCACTTT. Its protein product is CASSPPGGSPLHF.

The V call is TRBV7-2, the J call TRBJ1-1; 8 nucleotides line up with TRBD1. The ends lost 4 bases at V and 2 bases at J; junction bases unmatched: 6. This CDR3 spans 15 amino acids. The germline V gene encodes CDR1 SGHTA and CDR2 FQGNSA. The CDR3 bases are TGTGCCAGCAGCTCAACGGGACAGGCCAACACTGAAGCTTTCTTT. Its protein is CASSSTGQANTEAFF.

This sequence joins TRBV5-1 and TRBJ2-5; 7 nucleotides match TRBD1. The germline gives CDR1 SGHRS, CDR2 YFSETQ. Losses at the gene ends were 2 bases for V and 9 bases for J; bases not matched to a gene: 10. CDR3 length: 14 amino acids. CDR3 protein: CASSFRRTGRPQYF. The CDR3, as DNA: TGCGCCAGCAGCTTCCGACGGACAGGCCGGCCCCAGTACTTC.

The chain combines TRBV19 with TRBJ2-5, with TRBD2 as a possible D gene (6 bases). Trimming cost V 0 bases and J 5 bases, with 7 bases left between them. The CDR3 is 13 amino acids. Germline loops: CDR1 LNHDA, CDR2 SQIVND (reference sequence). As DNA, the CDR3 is TGTGCCAGTAGTATAGATCGGGGGGAGACCCAGTACTTC. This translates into CASSIDRGETQYF.

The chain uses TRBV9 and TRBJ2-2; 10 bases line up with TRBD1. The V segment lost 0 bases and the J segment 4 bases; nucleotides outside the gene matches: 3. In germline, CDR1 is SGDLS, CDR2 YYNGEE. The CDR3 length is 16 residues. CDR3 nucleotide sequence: TGTGCCAGCAGCGTAGGGGGACAGGGGCTCACCGGGGAGCTGTTTTTT. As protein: CASSVGGQGLTGELFF.

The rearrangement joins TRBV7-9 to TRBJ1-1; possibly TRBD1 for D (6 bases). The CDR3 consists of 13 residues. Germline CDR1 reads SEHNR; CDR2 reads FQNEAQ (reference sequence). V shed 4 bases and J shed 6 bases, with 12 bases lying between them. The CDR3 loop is CASSSPGGPEAFF. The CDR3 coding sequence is TGTGCCAGCAGCTCTCCGGGGGGCCCTGAAGCTTTCTTT.

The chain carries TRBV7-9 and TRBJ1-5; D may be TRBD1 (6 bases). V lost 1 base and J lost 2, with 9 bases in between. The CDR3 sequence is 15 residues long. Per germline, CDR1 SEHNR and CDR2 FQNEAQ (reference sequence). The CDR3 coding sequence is TGTGCCAGCAGCTTAGGGCGACAGGGCAATCAGCCCCAGCATTTT. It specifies CASSLGRQGNQPQHF.